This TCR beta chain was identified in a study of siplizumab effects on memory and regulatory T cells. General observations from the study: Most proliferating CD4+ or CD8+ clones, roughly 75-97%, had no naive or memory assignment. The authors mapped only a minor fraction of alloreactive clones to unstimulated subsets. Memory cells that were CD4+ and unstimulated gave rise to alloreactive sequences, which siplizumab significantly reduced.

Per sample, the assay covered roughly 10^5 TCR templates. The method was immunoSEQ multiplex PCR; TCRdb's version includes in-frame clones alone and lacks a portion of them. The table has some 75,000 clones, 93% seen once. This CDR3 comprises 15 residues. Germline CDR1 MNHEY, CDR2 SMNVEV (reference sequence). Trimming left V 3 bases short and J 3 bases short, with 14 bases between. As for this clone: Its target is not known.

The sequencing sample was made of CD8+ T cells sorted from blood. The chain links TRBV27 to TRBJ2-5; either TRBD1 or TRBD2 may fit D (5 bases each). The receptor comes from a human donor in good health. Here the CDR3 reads CASSLAGTVEETQYF. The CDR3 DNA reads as TGTGCCAGCAGTTTGGCCGGGACGGTTGAAGAGACCCAGTACTTC.